This TCR beta chain was documented in a study of Graves' ophthalmopathy and Graves' hyperthyroidism. Study conclusions and caveats: Appearing in blood as well were most expanded thyroid clonotypes above 0.001 frequency.

This clonotype has ten or more counts. Its antigen remains unknown. The study amplified TCR beta CDR3 regions using RNA transcripts. A first-round RT-PCR used HTBI primers, followed by a second-round multiplex PCR. MiXCR, applied by TCRdb to the multiplex PCR reads, yields one record per CDR3 protein. Of 620,000 or so distinct CDR3 sequences listed, 22% are singletons. Deletions cut 3 bases from V and 7 bases from J, with 9 bases between. There are 12 residues in the CDR3. Germline-derived CDR1 and CDR2 are SGHVS and FNYEAQ. Calling hyperthyroidism stable required that no ophthalmopathy show up within 18 months of follow-up. The study excluded patients with other autoimmune diseases, uncontrolled infections, pregnancy or lactation.

This TCR derives from a young woman with stable Graves' hyperthyroidism. Some clones in this sample may be carry-over from other donors' samples. Specimen: peripheral blood. The chain employs TRBV7-6 and TRBJ1-1; possibly TRBD1 for D (6 bases). Written as DNA, the CDR3 is TGTGCCAGCAGCTTGACAGGCCTTGAAGCTTTCTTT. Translation gives CASSLTGLEAFF.